These 18 T cell receptor beta chains originate from one sample sequenced in a study of identical twins. One entry per CDR3 protein, called by TCRdb with MiXCR from the 5' RACE reads. The repertoire holds 500,000 to 650,000 distinct CDR3 sequences, with around 7.4% as singletons. This sample was also put to use in a study of yellow fever vaccine responses in identical twins.

The sequenced sample was PBMCs. Receptors were obtained from a woman younger than 35 in good health.

The chain joins TRBV6-5 to TRBJ2-5, with 9 bases fitting TRBD2. J gave up 2 bases and V 1 base, and 2 bases lay outside the gene matches. Germline V CDR1 and CDR2: MNHEY, SVGAGI. This CDR3 has 15 amino acids. The CDR3 spells CASSYWTSEQETQYF. The DNA for the CDR3 is TGTGCCAGCAGTTACTGGACTAGCGAACAAGAGACCCAGTACTTC.

This chain uses TRBV7-8 with TRBJ2-2, with 8 bases lining up with TRBD2. Germline CDR1 SGHVS, CDR2 FQNEAQ. This CDR3 has 16 residues. Trimming took 5 bases from V and 4 from J; bases not matched to a gene: 9. CDR3 protein: CASSPTAGGRTGELFF. The CDR3 DNA is TGTGCCAGCAGCCCAACCGCGGGGGGTCGCACCGGGGAGCTGTTTTTT.

At least ten counts were recorded for this clonotype. This chain joins TRBV2 and TRBJ1-1; D unclear. The CDR3 is made up of 14 amino acids. CDR1 is SNHLY, CDR2 FYNNEI, per germline. The V end lost 1 base, the J end lost 4 bases, and 10 bases lay between the germline ends. DNA of the CDR3: TGTGCCAGCAGTGAAGGGAGTATTGGCACTGAAGCTTTCTTT. It codes for CASSEGSIGTEAFF.

This chain uses TRBV6-5 with TRBJ2-5; 12 bases agree with TRBD2. CDR1 and CDR2 from the germline V gene are MNHEY and SVGAGI. Trimming at V came to 0 bases and at J to 2 bases, leaving 7 bases not matched to a gene. CDR3 size: 18 residues. The CDR3 is CASSYSVASGGAQETQYF. CDR3 DNA: TGTGCCAGCAGTTACTCAGTGGCTAGCGGGGGGGCACAAGAGACCCAGTACTTC.

Many counts were recorded for this clonotype. The V and J genes are TRBV27 and TRBJ2-3; 10 nucleotides match TRBD2. Germline CDR1 is MNHEY and CDR2 is SMNVEV (reference sequence). The CDR3 consists of 17 residues. J was trimmed by 0 bases and V by 3 bases; bases with no gene match: 6. DNA for the CDR3: TGTGCCAGCAGTTTCCCTAGCGGGGGTCATAGCACAGATACGCAGTATTTT. Residues: CASSFPSGGHSTDTQYF.

The V call is TRBV10-3, the J call TRBJ2-3; 8 positions match TRBD2. Per the germline V gene, CDR1 is ENHRY and CDR2 is SYGVKD. The V gene end was trimmed by 6 bases and the J gene end by 2 bases; junction bases not matched to a gene: 7. This CDR3 is 15 amino acids long. The CDR3 DNA reads TGTGCCATCAGCTCGCGGGGGGTCTCCACAGATACGCAGTATTTT. This encodes CAISSRGVSTDTQYF.

The sample holds many counts of this clonotype. V gene TRBV7-2 combines with J gene TRBJ2-7; D gene unclear. Germline CDR1 and CDR2: SGHTA and FQGNSA. This CDR3 has 13 amino acids. With 3 bases removed from V and 4 bases from J, the gap between germline ends came to 10 bases. DNA for the CDR3: TGTGCCAGCAGCTTTCAATCCCAATACGAGCAGTACTTC. Its protein product is CASSFQSQYEQYF.

In this sample, this clonotype turned up many times. This chain joins TRBV20-1 and TRBJ1-5; TRBD1 might be the D (6 bases). There are 13 residues in the CDR3. Trimming took off 5 bases at V and 0 bases at J, with 8 bases between the two ends. The germline CDR1 and CDR2 sequences are DFQATT and SNEGSKA (reference sequence). The CDR3 nucleotides read TGCAGTGCTGGACAGAATAGCAATCAGCCCCAGCATTTT. This codes for CSAGQNSNQPQHF.

Here the CDR3 reads CASSPITNNEQFF. The CDR3 nucleotides are TGTGCCAGCAGCCCAATAACAAACAATGAGCAGTTCTTC. This chain connects TRBV7-8 to TRBJ2-1; no reliable D call. The germline gives CDR1 SGHVS, CDR2 FQNEAQ. CDR3 size: 13 residues. The V and J ends lost 5 bases and 5 bases respectively, with 10 bases between them.

As concerns this clonotype: The junction shows a germline mismatch at one end, possibly a read error. Here the CDR3 DNA reads TGTGCCAGCAGTTCGGAGGGCCGAGCCTACAATCAGCAGTTCTTC. Amino acid sequence: CASSSEGRAYNQQFF. The chain recombines TRBV28 with TRBJ2-1; the D gene is possibly TRBD2 (6 bases). The germline CDR1 and CDR2 sequences are MDHEN and SYDVKM. The CDR3 has 15 residues.

The chain is built from TRBV12-3 or TRBV12-4 and TRBJ2-3, with TRBD2 matching 9 bases. J gave up 8 bases and V 4 bases, and 13 bases lay outside the gene matches. This CDR3 region has 16 residues. CDR3 loop: CASSSISGSGSVTQYF. The DNA of the CDR3 is TGTGCCAGCAGTTCCATTAGCGGGAGTGGTTCCGTTACGCAGTATTTT.

The chain employs TRBV29-1 and TRBJ2-5; maybe TRBD1 (6 bases). This CDR3 contains 12 residues. V was pared by 0 bases and J by 4 bases, with 6 bases between. Germline-derived CDR1 and CDR2 are SQVTM and ANQGSEA. The CDR3 here is CSVEDRGETQYF. CDR3 coding DNA: TGCAGCGTTGAAGACAGGGGAGAGACCCAGTACTTC. Full variable domain (rest looked up from reference TRBV29-1 and TRBJ2-5): SAVISQKPSRDICQRGTSLTIQCQVDSQVTMMFWYRQQPGQSLTLIATANQGSEATYESGFVIDKFPISRPNLTFSTLTVSNMSPEDSSIYLCSVEDRGETQYFGPGTRLLVL.

The chain recombines TRBV2 with TRBJ2-5; TRBD2 matches 7 bases. The ends lost 7 bases at V and 5 bases at J; junction bases unmatched: 7. CDR1 is SNHLY, CDR2 FYNNEI, per germline. The length of the CDR3 is 13 residues. CDR3 sequence: CASTRLAHETQYF. CDR3 coding DNA: TGTGCCAGCACCAGACTAGCTCACGAGACCCAGTACTTC. Based on the CDR3 plus reference TRBV2 and TRBJ2-5, the full variable domain is EPEVTQTPSHQVTQMGQEVILRCVPISNHLYFYWYRQILGQKVEFLVSFYNNEISEKSEIFDDQFSVERPDGSNFTLKIRSTKLEDSAMYFCASTRLAHETQYFGPGTRLLVL.

This chain connects TRBV10-1 to TRBJ2-1; 8 nucleotides align to TRBD1. The trim removed 3 bases at V and 12 bases at J, leaving 22 bases unmatched. CDR3 length: 18 amino acids. Per germline, CDR1 WNHNN and CDR2 SYGVQD (reference sequence). The CDR3 coding sequence is TGCGCCAGCAGTGAAGTCCGAGGTGACAGGGGTGACCCCGGGGCGCAGTTCTTC. Its protein is CASSEVRGDRGDPGAQFF.

This clonotype was counted only a few times. The CDR3, as DNA: TGTGCCAGCAGCTTAGGAACTAGACAGCAGTTCTTC. It specifies CASSLGTRQQFF. The chain uses TRBV7-2 and TRBJ2-1; D is possibly TRBD2 (5 bases). The ends were cut back, 1 base at V and 11 bases at J, with 9 bases in the middle. The CDR3 consists of 12 residues. Germline CDR1 and CDR2: SGHTA and FQGNSA. Drawing the rest from reference TRBV7-2 and TRBJ2-1, the complete variable domain is GAGVSQSPSNKVTEKGKDVELRCDPISGHTALYWYRQSLGQGLEFLIYFQGNSAPDKSGLPSDRFSAERTGGSVSTLTIQRTQQEDSAVYLCASSLGTRQQFFGPGTRLTVL.

This clonotype occurred many times. This chain uses TRBV5-1 with TRBJ2-1; D is possibly TRBD1 (5 bases). Trimming took 0 bases from V and 7 from J, leaving 17 bases between them. Germline V gives CDR1 SGHRS, CDR2 YFSETQ. This CDR3 region has 16 residues. The CDR3 sequence is CASSLGFGHMANEQFF. CDR3 DNA sequence: TGCGCCAGCAGCTTGGGATTTGGACACATGGCGAATGAGCAGTTCTTC.

J is TRBJ2-2 and V is TRBV11-2; D tentatively fits TRBD1 or TRBD2 (5 bases each). The CDR3 runs 16 residues. V was trimmed by 4 bases and J by 3 bases, leaving 15 bases between them. CDR1 SGHAT and CDR2 FQNNGV come from the germline V gene. This chain's CDR3 is CASSWVPRDHTGELFF. CDR3 nucleotide sequence: TGTGCCAGCAGCTGGGTGCCTCGGGACCACACCGGGGAGCTGTTTTTT.

The chain employs TRBV18 and TRBJ2-7; D ambiguous. The germline V gene encodes CDR1 KGHSH and CDR2 LQKENI. The V end lost 3 bases, the J end lost 5 bases, and 5 bases lay between the germline ends. The CDR3 spans 11 residues. The CDR3 DNA is TGTGCCAGCTCACCCGCCGACGAGCAGTACTTC. Encoded protein: CASSPADEQYF.